The 17 T cell receptor beta chains below come from one sample, sequenced in a study of glioma-infiltrating T cells. Using RNA template, CDR3s of TCR alpha and beta were amplified with iRepertoire arm-PCR. TCRdb processed the multiplex PCR reads anew with MiXCR; each CDR3 protein has one entry. Altogether about 130,000 distinct CDR3 sequences are present, roughly a quarter being singletons, with the ten largest covering 27%. Sequencing used glioma tissue, nonneoplastic brain tissue, or PBMCs (not recorded which). The receptors derive from a human donor with low-grade glioma or glioblastoma, undergoing nonglioma brain surgery, or in good health (not recorded which).

The chain uses TRBV2 and TRBJ1-3; 8 nucleotides line up with TRBD1. V was pared by 3 bases and J by 3 bases, with 1 base of the junction left unmatched. CDR1 is SNHLY, CDR2 FYNNEI, per germline. The CDR3 is made up of 14 amino acids. CDR3 region: CASSEGQDGNTIYF. CDR3 DNA: TGTGCCAGCAGTGAGGGACAGGATGGAAACACCATATATTTT.

This clonotype turned up a few times. This chain joins TRBV28 and TRBJ2-1, with D perhaps matching TRBD2 (7 bases). The ends were cut back, 8 bases at V and 4 bases at J, with 9 bases in the middle. CDR3 length equals 12 residues. Germline V CDR1 and CDR2: MDHEN, SYDVKM. The chain's CDR3 is CASGGAYNEQFF. The CDR3, as DNA: TGTGCCAGCGGGGGGGCGTACAATGAGCAGTTCTTC.

The sample holds a few counts of this clonotype. This chain joins TRBV4-1 and TRBJ2-2; TRBD1 matches at 9 bases. V was pared by 0 bases and J by 0 bases, with 5 bases of the junction left unmatched. The CDR3 loop spans 18 amino acids. Germline V gives CDR1 MGHRA, CDR2 YSYEKL. CDR3 amino acids: CASSQERTGATNTGELFF. CDR3 in DNA: TGCGCCAGCAGCCAAGAAAGGACAGGGGCAACGAACACCGGGGAGCTGTTTTTT.

This clonotype came up a few times. V usage is TRBV5-1 and J usage is TRBJ2-3; D remains ambiguous. Germline V gene lookup returns CDR1 SGHRS and CDR2 YFSETQ. Trimming removed 4 bases at V and 4 bases at J, with 10 bases between. This CDR3 spans 13 amino acids. CDR3 DNA sequence: TGCGCCAGCAGCCCCCCTAGTTCAGATACGCAGTATTTT. Its translation is CASSPPSSDTQYF.

This chain links TRBV7-2 with TRBJ1-5; D unresolved. The germline gives CDR1 SGHTA, CDR2 FQGNSA. Trimming cost V 2 bases and J 1 base, with 9 bases left between them. The CDR3 consists of 15 residues. The CDR3 protein is CASSLQSSSNQPQHF. In nucleotides, the CDR3 is TGTGCCAGCAGCTTACAGTCTTCGAGCAATCAGCCCCAGCATTTT. The full variable domain, in which reference TRBV7-2 and TRBJ1-5 provide the parts outside the CDR3, is GAGVSQSPSNKVTEKGKDVELRCDPISGHTALYWYRQSLGQGLEFLIYFQGNSAPDKSGLPSDRFSAERTGGSVSTLTIQRTQQEDSAVYLCASSLQSSSNQPQHFGDGTRLSIL.

This clonotype showed up many times. The chain carries TRBV14 and TRBJ2-5; a possible D gene is TRBD2 (5 bases). The CDR3 consists of 13 residues. Germline CDR1 is SGHDN and CDR2 is FVKESK. V lost 0 bases and J lost 5, with 7 bases in between. CDR3 region: CASSQELVETQYF. CDR3 sequence (DNA): TGTGCCAGCAGCCAAGAACTAGTGGAGACCCAGTACTTC.

This chain uses TRBV20-1 with TRBJ1-3; 10 bases fit TRBD1. CDR1 is DFQATT, CDR2 SNEGSKA, per germline (reference sequence). The CDR3 runs 12 residues. This CDR3 is CSGQGAGNTIYF. The CDR3 region has the DNA TGCAGCGGACAGGGGGCTGGAAACACCATATATTTT.

This clonotype came up a few times. This CDR3 is CASSPYGMNTEAFF. The CDR3 DNA reads TGTGCCAGCTCACCGTACGGGATGAACACTGAAGCTTTCTTT. The chain uses TRBV18 and TRBJ1-1; D uncertain. The CDR3 is 14 residues long. The germline gives CDR1 KGHSH, CDR2 LQKENI. V lost 3 bases and J lost 0, with 8 bases in between.

This clonotype showed up just a few times. The chain employs TRBV24-1 and TRBJ2-1; D gene uncertain. V dropped 2 bases and J dropped 0 bases, with 7 bases sitting between them. Per germline, CDR1 KGHDR and CDR2 SFDVKD. CDR3 length equals 15 residues. The CDR3 bases are TGTGCCACCAGTGATTGGGGTAGCTCCTACAATGAGCAGTTCTTC. Residues: CATSDWGSSYNEQFF.

This clonotype was detected many times. The chain has TRBV24-1 and TRBJ1-1, with D unclear. V lost 4 bases to trimming and J lost 3 bases, with 8 bases between them. CDR3 length: 13 amino acids. Germline CDR1 is KGHDR and CDR2 is SFDVKD. The DNA of the CDR3 is TGTGCCACCAGTGAACGCGGAGACACTGAAGCTTTCTTT. Protein product: CATSERGDTEAFF.

The J gene is TRBJ2-2, the V gene TRBV20-1, with D tentatively TRBD1 (5 bases). Germline-derived CDR1 and CDR2 are DFQATT and SNEGSKA (reference sequence). The CDR3 totals 15 residues. V was clipped by 4 bases and J by 1 base, with 13 bases between them. As DNA, the CDR3 is TGCAGTGCTACTCCCAGGGCAGAGAACACCGGGGAGCTGTTTTTT. The encoded protein is CSATPRAENTGELFF.

This clonotype showed up just a few times. The chain uses TRBV11-2 and TRBJ2-1, with 16 bases fitting TRBD2. Germline values: CDR1 SGHAT, CDR2 FQNNGV. Trimming took 5 bases from V and 6 from J; bases not matched to a gene: 7. This CDR3 has 17 residues. The CDR3 DNA is TGTGCCAGCAGCCCCGGGACTAGCGGGGGGGATAGCAATGAGCAGTTCTTC. This sequence encodes CASSPGTSGGDSNEQFF.

The chain has TRBV2 and TRBJ1-1; a possible D gene is TRBD1 (6 bases). V was cut by 8 bases and J by 7 bases, with 14 bases left in between. The CDR3 loop spans 12 amino acids. Germline CDR1 reads SNHLY; CDR2 reads FYNNEI. In DNA form, the CDR3 reads TGTGCCAGCGGACAGCTCGGGGGTGAAGCTTTCTTT. This gives the protein CASGQLGGEAFF.

In the case of this clonotype: Being one base from a much bigger clone, this may be a read error. The chain recombines TRBV20-1 with TRBJ2-1; D possibly corresponds to TRBD2 (5 bases). From germline, CDR1 is DFQATT and CDR2 SNEGSKA (reference sequence). This CDR3 has 12 amino acids. The CDR3 DNA reads as TGCAGTGCTGGAGGATGGTCCGATGAGCAGTCCTTC. It yields the protein CSAGGWSDEQSF.

The chain couples TRBV11-3 to TRBJ1-6; D not resolved. CDR1 is SGHNT and CDR2 is YENEEA in the germline V gene. Trimming removed 5 bases from V and 11 bases from J, with 13 bases in between. The CDR3 sequence is 13 residues long. The CDR3 loop reads CASSPSDGTPLHF. The CDR3 nucleotides are TGTGCCAGCAGCCCCAGCGATGGGACACCCCTCCACTTT.

The chain links TRBV19 to TRBJ1-1; tentatively, D is TRBD1 (5 bases). The CDR3 totals 16 residues. Trimming removed 0 bases at V and 0 bases at J, with 11 bases between. In germline, CDR1 is LNHDA, CDR2 SQIVND (reference sequence). CDR3 DNA sequence: TGTGCCAGTAGTATAGACCCGGGACGGATGAACACTGAAGCTTTCTTT. Protein product: CASSIDPGRMNTEAFF. Full variable domain (remainder filled in from reference TRBV19 and TRBJ1-1): DGGITQSPKYLFRKEGQNVTLSCEQNLNHDAMYWYRQDPGQGLRLIYYSQIVNDFQKGDIAEGYSVSREKKESFPLTVTSAQKNPTAFYLCASSIDPGRMNTEAFFGQGTRLTVV.

Comments on this clonotype: One base away lies a much larger clone, so this may be a sequencing read error. The chain joins TRBV7-6 to TRBJ1-3; D not resolved. This CDR3 is built from 17 residues. Per germline, CDR1 SGHVS and CDR2 FNYEAQ. V gave up 1 base and J gave up 0 bases, with 13 bases separating them. The chain's CDR3 is CASSLEALGSSGNTIYF. The CDR3 DNA is TGTGCCAGCAGCTTAGAAGCTCTGGGGTCCTCTGGAAACACCATATATTTT.